The source of this T cell receptor (beta chain) is a study of T-cell memory formation after mild COVID-19. On this clonotype: Its antigen remains unidentified.

Germline trimming cut 4 bases from V and 5 bases from J; bases unmatched to any gene: 8. Germline V gene data show CDR1 as LGHNA and CDR2 as YSLEER. The CDR3 totals 16 residues. General study results and limits: CD4+ contracting clones were found mainly in CM and EM, and CD8+ ones in EMRA.

In TCRdb, the 5' RACE reads were re-called with MiXCR into one record per CDR3 protein. Here the sample spans over 120,000 distinct CDR3 sequences, approximately 25% being singletons. V usage is TRBV4-3 and J usage is TRBJ2-5, with 12 bases that match TRBD1. The source is an adult woman who had mild COVID-19 (a few samples of this study predate the infection). Cell type and time point are not known. Material: PBMCs or a T cell subset sorted from them (not recorded which). CDR3 sequence: CASSPAGTGGAETQYF. DNA for the CDR3: TGCGCCAGCAGCCCTGCCGGGACAGGGGGCGCGGAGACCCAGTACTTC.